This passage covers 29 T cell receptor beta chains from one sample sequenced in a study of identical twins' blood T cells. MiXCR, applied by TCRdb to the 5' RACE reads, yields one record per CDR3 protein. This sample has fewer than 450,000 distinct CDR3 sequences; under 30% occur once, and the top ten carry around 5.6%. Specimen: PBMCs. Receptors originate from a woman aged 18 to 49 in good health.

V gene TRBV6-5 combines with J gene TRBJ1-1, with D perhaps TRBD1 (5 bases). Trimming cost V 6 bases and J 4 bases, with 12 bases left between them. Germline lookup yields CDR1 MNHEY and CDR2 SVGAGI. The CDR3 consists of 13 residues. The CDR3 DNA reads as TGTGCCAGCAGGCGCAGGGTATCCACTGAAGCTTTCTTT. Its translation: CASRRRVSTEAFF.

The chain has TRBV2 and TRBJ2-3; 8 nucleotides line up with TRBD2. V lost 10 bases to trimming and J lost 2 bases; unmatched junction nucleotides: 17. This CDR3 has 17 amino acids. Germline assignment: CDR1 SNHLY and CDR2 FYNNEI. The CDR3 sequence is CANSKFTSGAHTDTQYF. The CDR3 DNA sequence: TGTGCCAATAGTAAATTCACTAGCGGCGCACACACAGATACGCAGTATTTT. Full variable domain (missing parts from reference TRBV2 and TRBJ2-3): EPEVTQTPSHQVTQMGQEVILRCVPISNHLYFYWYRQILGQKVEFLVSFYNNEISEKSEIFDDQFSVERPDGSNFTLKIRSTKLEDSAMYFCANSKFTSGAHTDTQYFGPGTRLTVL.

The chain couples TRBV7-9 to TRBJ1-1; D is unresolved. Germline loops: CDR1 SEHNR, CDR2 FQNEAQ (reference sequence). This CDR3 comprises 15 residues. V was trimmed by 4 bases and J by 1 base, leaving 13 bases between them. As DNA, the CDR3 is TGTGCCAGCAGCTCACCTGACCAGAAGAACACTGAAGCTTTCTTT. This translates into CASSSPDQKNTEAFF.

This chain uses TRBV9 with TRBJ1-2; the D gene is possibly TRBD1 (6 bases). The CDR3 consists of 15 residues. Germline loops: CDR1 SGDLS, CDR2 YYNGEE. The V end lost 0 bases, the J end lost 4 bases, and 13 bases lay between the germline ends. The CDR3 region is CASSVDKGGVYGYTF. The CDR3, as DNA: TGTGCCAGCAGCGTAGATAAAGGGGGAGTCTATGGCTACACCTTC.

A few counts support this clonotype. This sequence joins TRBV12-5 and TRBJ1-2; perhaps TRBD1 as D (5 bases). The CDR3 has 16 amino acids. Germline V gene sequence: CDR1 LGHNT, CDR2 FRNRAP. Between the trimmed V and J ends, which lost 0 bases and 2 bases, there was a span of 13 bases. In DNA, the CDR3 is TGTGCTAGTGGTTTGGTAATCAGGGCGCGCAACTATGGCTACACCTTC. Protein: CASGLVIRARNYGYTF.

The J gene is TRBJ2-2, the V gene TRBV24-1; tentative D call: TRBD2 (5 bases). Per germline, CDR1 KGHDR and CDR2 SFDVKD. V gave up 7 bases and J gave up 4 bases, with 9 bases separating them. There are 13 residues in the CDR3. The CDR3 DNA follows: TGTGCCACCAGGGTGGGAGTCACCGGGGAGCTGTTTTTT. This encodes CATRVGVTGELFF.

The rearrangement links TRBV7-2 to TRBJ2-7; D gene unclear. The CDR3 is 12 amino acids. V was clipped by 1 base and J by 2 bases, with 3 bases between them. Germline CDR1 SGHTA, CDR2 FQGNSA. This CDR3 reads CASSLDAYEQYF. The CDR3 DNA reads as TGTGCCAGCAGCTTAGACGCCTACGAGCAGTACTTC.

The V and J genes are TRBV20-1 and TRBJ1-2; no reliable D call. V lost 3 bases to trimming and J lost 7 bases, with 18 bases between them. Germline values: CDR1 DFQATT, CDR2 SNEGSKA (reference sequence). This CDR3 is built from 14 residues. As DNA, the CDR3 is TGCAGTGCTAGCGGGCAGCGGGTGATCGGTGGCTACACCTTC. It yields the protein CSASGQRVIGGYTF.

V usage is TRBV20-1 and J usage is TRBJ2-3; D might be TRBD1 (6 bases). CDR3 length equals 14 residues. V lost 6 bases to trimming and J lost 2 bases, with 15 bases between them. Germline V gene lookup returns CDR1 DFQATT and CDR2 SNEGSKA (reference sequence). The CDR3 loop is CSAKITGHTDTQYF. CDR3 coding DNA: TGCAGTGCAAAGATTACAGGGCACACAGATACGCAGTATTTT.

The V and J genes are TRBV7-9 and TRBJ1-2; 8 bases match TRBD1. The CDR3 is 15 residues long. The ends lost 1 base at V and 4 bases at J; junction bases unmatched: 5. CDR1 SEHNR and CDR2 FQNEAQ come from the germline V gene (reference sequence). CDR3 region: CASSLGAGTGYGYTF. The CDR3 DNA reads TGTGCCAGCAGCTTAGGCGCTGGGACAGGCTATGGCTACACCTTC.

This clonotype was observed a few times. The rearrangement uses TRBV3-1 and TRBJ1-6; 7 bases are shared with TRBD1. Germline loops: CDR1 LGHDT, CDR2 YNNKEL (reference sequence). Trimming removed 3 bases from V and 9 bases from J; junction bases left unmatched: 11. The CDR3 spans 16 residues. The CDR3 DNA reads as TGTGCCAGCAGCCAGTTGGGAGGGGGCGCGGGTTCACCCCTCCACTTT. It encodes CASSQLGGGAGSPLHF.

The rearrangement links TRBV20-1 to TRBJ2-1; 7 nucleotides match TRBD2. Germline CDR1 and CDR2: DFQATT and SNEGSKA (reference sequence). The length of the CDR3 is 14 residues. V was clipped by 7 bases and J by 6 bases; unmatched bases: 12. The CDR3 DNA reads TGCAGTGTGAGATGGGGGGGACCGTTCAATGAGCAGTTCTTC. This gives the protein CSVRWGGPFNEQFF.

A few counts support this clonotype. V is TRBV19 and J is TRBJ2-1, with TRBD2 matching 12 bases. V was clipped by 4 bases and J by 6 bases; unmatched bases: 4. The germline CDR1 and CDR2 sequences are LNHDA and SQIVND (reference sequence). The length of the CDR3 is 15 residues. The CDR3: CASSTRLAGANEQFF. The CDR3 bases are TGTGCCAGTAGTACCCGACTAGCGGGAGCCAATGAGCAGTTCTTC.

The chain couples TRBV11-2 to TRBJ1-4; D possibly corresponds to TRBD1 (5 bases). The CDR3 runs to 16 residues. Trimming cost V 4 bases and J 8 bases, with 20 bases left between them. The germline CDR1 and CDR2 sequences are SGHAT and FQNNGV. In nucleotides, the CDR3 is TGTGCCAGCAGCTCCTATAGGGGACGGACGGGCGAAAAACTGTTTTTT. Translating it yields CASSSYRGRTGEKLFF. Full variable domain (rest looked up from reference TRBV11-2 and TRBJ1-4): EAGVAQSPRYKIIEKRQSVAFWCNPISGHATLYWYQQILGQGPKLLIQFQNNGVVDDSQLPKDRFSAERLKGVDSTLKIQPAKLEDSAVYLCASSSYRGRTGEKLFFGSGTQLSVL.

This clonotype has a handful of counts. This chain joins TRBV10-3 and TRBJ2-7, with 8 bases lining up with TRBD1. V gave up 3 bases and J gave up 7 bases; unmatched junction bases: 5. Germline V gene lookup returns CDR1 ENHRY and CDR2 SYGVKD. CDR3 size: 13 residues. The CDR3 loop is CAISDRQGLEQYF. Here the CDR3 DNA reads TGTGCCATCAGTGACCGACAGGGGTTGGAGCAGTACTTC.

This clonotype was counted many times. V gene TRBV11-2 combines with J gene TRBJ1-1, with D perhaps matching TRBD1 (5 bases). The CDR3 consists of 14 residues. Germline CDR1 reads SGHAT; CDR2 reads FQNNGV. V lost 2 bases to trimming and J lost 4 bases, with 11 bases between them. Here the CDR3 reads CASSLSDGGTEAFF. The CDR3 DNA reads TGTGCCAGCAGCTTATCGGACGGGGGCACTGAAGCTTTCTTT.

This clonotype came up a few times. The CDR3 DNA reads TGTGCCAGCTGGGACACTGAAGCTTTCTTT. This gives the protein CASWDTEAFF. The chain recombines TRBV2 with TRBJ1-1; unclear D gene. Germline values: CDR1 SNHLY, CDR2 FYNNEI. CDR3 length: 10 amino acids. The ends were cut back, 8 bases at V and 3 bases at J, with 4 bases in the middle.

A note on this clonotype: No DNA is shown, since the ends of the CDR3 on it are uncertain; the CDR3 is the one TCRdb lists. V usage is TRBV7-5 and J usage is TRBJ1-1. TRBV7-5 is flagged as a pseudogene. The CDR3 has 14 amino acids, counting both end residues. The CDR3 protein is CISVSEAHATEAFF.

This clonotype turned up a few times. The chain combines TRBV6-6 with TRBJ2-7, with 7 bases aligning to TRBD1. Germline V gene lookup returns CDR1 MNHNY and CDR2 SVGAGI (reference sequence). V shed 6 bases, J shed 6 bases, and the junction held 5 bases outside the gene matches. This CDR3 comprises 12 residues. This CDR3 reads CASRQDRLEQYF. The CDR3 DNA reads TGTGCCAGCAGACAGGACAGGCTCGAGCAGTACTTC.

On this clonotype: A read error may account for a junction end that differs from germline. The rearrangement uses TRBV2 and TRBJ2-2; 10 bases are a match to TRBD2. Germline CDR1 and CDR2: SNHLY and FYNNEI. The CDR3 is 15 amino acids. This chain's CDR3 is CASSASGGNTGELFF. CDR3 in DNA: TGCGCCAGCAGTGCTAGCGGGGGGAACACCGGGGAGCTGTTTTTT.

CDR3: CASSLPSTRFNEQFF. The CDR3 DNA reads TGTGCCAGCAGCTTACCTAGCACACGATTTAATGAGCAGTTCTTC. The rearrangement joins TRBV7-9 to TRBJ2-1; D is perhaps TRBD2 (5 bases). Germline V gene lookup returns CDR1 SEHNR and CDR2 FQNEAQ (reference sequence). This CDR3 contains 15 residues. Trimming cost V 2 bases and J 7 bases, with 15 bases left between them.

J is TRBJ1-1 and V is TRBV4-1, with 9 bases aligning to TRBD1. Germline values: CDR1 MGHRA, CDR2 YSYEKL. The V gene end was trimmed by 3 bases and the J gene end by 8 bases; junction bases not matched to a gene: 10. There are 15 residues in the CDR3. The DNA of the CDR3 is TGCGCCAGCAGCCACCCACAGGGGGCCAAAACAGAAGCTTTCTTT. This codes for CASSHPQGAKTEAFF.

The rearrangement links TRBV5-5 to TRBJ2-2; D is ambiguous. Germline CDR1 SGHKS, CDR2 YYEKEE (reference sequence). This CDR3 region has 15 residues. The V gene lost 0 bases and the J gene lost 2 bases, with 8 bases spanning the gap. The CDR3 is CASSLAPGNTGELFF. CDR3 bases: TGTGCCAGCAGCTTGGCCCCTGGTAACACCGGGGAGCTGTTTTTT.

This clonotype was seen only a few times. This chain links TRBV20-1 with TRBJ1-2; no reliable D call. The germline gives CDR1 DFQATT, CDR2 SNEGSKA (reference sequence). Trimming left V 6 bases short and J 2 bases short, with 22 bases between. This CDR3 contains 16 residues. The CDR3 loop is CSAPDREGKRNYGYTF. CDR3 sequence (DNA): TGCAGTGCCCCTGACCGTGAGGGTAAGAGGAACTATGGCTACACCTTC.

This clonotype was observed a few times. The chain has TRBV6-5 and TRBJ1-5, with D maybe TRBD1 (6 bases). Germline V gives CDR1 MNHEY, CDR2 SVGAGI. Trimming removed 4 bases at V and 6 bases at J, with 13 bases between. The CDR3 consists of 14 residues. The CDR3 DNA reads as TGTGCCAGCAGTTCGATACAGGGATTTCAGCCCCAGCATTTT. Residues: CASSSIQGFQPQHF.

The V and J genes are TRBV3-1 and TRBJ1-2; TRBD1 is a possible D gene (5 bases). V lost 1 base and J lost 8, with 14 bases in between. The CDR3 runs 14 residues. Germline CDR1 is LGHDT and CDR2 is YNNKEL (reference sequence). The chain's CDR3 is CASSQGQGRYGYTF. The CDR3, as DNA: TGTGCCAGCAGCCAAGGCCAGGGAAGGTACGGCTACACCTTC.

The table lists this clonotype with many counts. This chain joins TRBV20-1 and TRBJ1-1; no definite D call. Between the trimmed V and J ends, which lost 0 bases and 3 bases, there was a span of 14 bases. The CDR3 has 15 residues. CDR1 and CDR2 (germline): DFQATT, SNEGSKA (reference sequence). The CDR3 nucleotides are TGCAGTGCTAGAGATATGGAGGGAAGGGACACTGAAGCTTTCTTT. It specifies CSARDMEGRDTEAFF.

This clonotype turned up a few times. The chain couples TRBV18 to TRBJ1-1; 8 nucleotides align to TRBD1. The junction had 10 bases not matched to a gene; V was cut back by 8 bases and J by 8 bases. The CDR3 is 13 amino acids. Germline V gene lookup returns CDR1 KGHSH and CDR2 LQKENI. As DNA, the CDR3 is TGTGCCAGCCAAGCCTCCACAGGGGGGGAAGCTTTCTTT. Translation gives CASQASTGGEAFF.

Details on this clonotype: A much larger clone lies one base from this, so it may be a read error. The CDR3 sequence: CSARQTGSITDAQYF. In DNA form, the CDR3 reads TGCAGTGCTCGCCAAACCGGGAGTATTACAGATGCGCAGTATTTT. The chain joins TRBV20-1 to TRBJ2-3; tentative D call: TRBD2 (6 bases). Germline V gives CDR1 DFQATT, CDR2 SNEGSKA (reference sequence). This CDR3 region has 15 residues.